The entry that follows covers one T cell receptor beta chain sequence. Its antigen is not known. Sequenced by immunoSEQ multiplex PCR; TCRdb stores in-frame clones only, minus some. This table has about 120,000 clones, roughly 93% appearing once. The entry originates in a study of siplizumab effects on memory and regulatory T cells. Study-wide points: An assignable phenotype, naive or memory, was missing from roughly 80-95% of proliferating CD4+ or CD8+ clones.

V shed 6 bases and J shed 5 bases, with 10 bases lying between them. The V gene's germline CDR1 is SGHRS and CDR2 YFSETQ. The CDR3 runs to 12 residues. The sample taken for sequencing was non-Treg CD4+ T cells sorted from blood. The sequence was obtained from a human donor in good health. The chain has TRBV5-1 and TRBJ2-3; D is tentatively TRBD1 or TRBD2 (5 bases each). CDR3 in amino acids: CASTPRGDTQYF. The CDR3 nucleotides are TGCGCCAGCACCCCGAGGGGAGATACGCAGTATTTT.